These 20 T cell receptor beta chains came from one sample sequenced in a study of cytomegalovirus exposure and HLA in healthy donors. It was with 60 Vbeta and 13 Jbeta primers that the PCR ran. The assay was immunoSEQ multiplex PCR, and TCRdb's table has in-frame clones only and misses some. Of some 120,000 clones listed, 60% to 85% are singletons. Sequenced: PBMCs. These receptor sequences come from a young man in good health and CMV-seronegative.

In this sample, this clone turned up once. The V gene is TRBV4-1, the J gene TRBJ2-1; TRBD2 matches 11 bases. The trim removed 1 base at V and 7 bases at J, leaving 6 bases unmatched. The CDR3 spans 16 residues. From germline, CDR1 is MGHRA and CDR2 YSYEKL. The CDR3 sequence is CASSQGSGGAINEQFF. CDR3 in DNA: TGCGCCAGCAGCCAAGGTAGCGGGGGGGCCATAAATGAGCAGTTCTTC.

The genes are TRBV15 and TRBJ2-3, with TRBD1 matching over 7 bases. The germline V gene has CDR1 LNHNV and CDR2 YYDKDF (reference sequence). The CDR3 is made up of 14 amino acids. V shed 7 bases and J 2 bases; nucleotides not matched to a gene: 6. CDR3 sequence: CATTKGTATDTQYF. The CDR3 DNA reads TGTGCCACCACCAAGGGGACAGCCACAGATACGCAGTATTTT. Full variable domain (rest looked up from reference TRBV15 and TRBJ2-3): DAMVIQNPRYQVTQFGKPVTLSCSQTLNHNVMYWYQQKSSQAPKLLFHYYDKDFNNEADTPDNFQSRRPNTSFCFLDIRSPGLGDTAMYLCATTKGTATDTQYFGPGTRLTVL.

CDR3 in amino acids: CASSLERYNEQFF. The CDR3 nucleotides read TGTGCCAGCAGCTTGGAGCGGTACAATGAGCAGTTCTTC. The V and J genes are TRBV5-4 and TRBJ2-1; perhaps TRBD2 as D (5 bases). From germline, CDR1 is SGHNT and CDR2 YYREEE (reference sequence). With 0 bases removed from V and 4 bases from J, the gap between germline ends came to 5 bases. The CDR3 loop spans 13 amino acids.

The chain joins TRBV28 to TRBJ1-2, with TRBD1 matching 8 bases. After removal of 3 bases from V and 2 bases from J, the junction contained 11 bases not matched to a gene. Germline V gives CDR1 MDHEN, CDR2 SYDVKM. The CDR3 loop spans 17 amino acids. DNA for the CDR3: TGTGCCAGCAGTTTCCCGGGACAGGCCATTCGGAACTATGGCTACACCTTC. It yields the protein CASSFPGQAIRNYGYTF.

This chain connects TRBV11-2 to TRBJ1-3, with D unresolved. The CDR3 consists of 15 residues. Germline V gene data show CDR1 as SGHAT and CDR2 as FQNNGV. V was pared by 4 bases and J by 0 bases, with 10 bases between. The CDR3 nucleotides read TGTGCCAGCAGCTCAACAGTGTACTCTGGAAACACCATATATTTT. This translates into CASSSTVYSGNTIYF.

This sequence joins TRBV19 and TRBJ1-5, with 10 bases fitting TRBD1. V was pared by 5 bases and J by 7 bases, with 11 bases of the junction left unmatched. Germline loops: CDR1 LNHDA, CDR2 SQIVND (reference sequence). This CDR3 region has 16 residues. CDR3: CASSLSTGTGDQPQHF. CDR3 bases: TGTGCCAGTAGTCTCTCCACCGGGACAGGGGACCAGCCCCAGCATTTT. Full variable domain (outside the CDR3, taken from reference TRBV19 and TRBJ1-5): DGGITQSPKYLFRKEGQNVTLSCEQNLNHDAMYWYRQDPGQGLRLIYYSQIVNDFQKGDIAEGYSVSREKKESFPLTVTSAQKNPTAFYLCASSLSTGTGDQPQHFGDGTRLSIL.

The chain uses TRBV7-2 and TRBJ1-5; 10 nucleotides align to TRBD1. Trimming at V came to 0 bases and at J to 2 bases, leaving 13 bases not matched to a gene. The CDR3 is 20 residues long. CDR1 SGHTA and CDR2 FQGNSA come from the germline V gene. The CDR3 nucleotides read TGTGCCAGCAGCTTAGCTCCGGGACAGGGGTTTGGAATAGGCAATCAGCCCCAGCATTTT. Translated, it gives CASSLAPGQGFGIGNQPQHF.

The gene calls are TRBV27 and TRBJ2-2, with TRBD2 matching 8 bases. Trimming removed 2 bases from V and 2 bases from J; junction bases left unmatched: 7. Germline V CDR1 and CDR2: MNHEY, SMNVEV (reference sequence). This CDR3 is 17 amino acids long. Written as DNA, the CDR3 is TGTGCCAGCAGTTTAGACATCGGGAGGGCCAACACCGGGGAGCTGTTTTTT. Translation gives CASSLDIGRANTGELFF.

This clone was observed a handful of times. V usage is TRBV10-3 and J usage is TRBJ1-2, with TRBD1 identical over 10 bases. The CDR3 contains 18 residues. Looked up from germline, CDR1 is ENHRY and CDR2 is SYGVKD. V was pared by 3 bases and J by 4 bases, with 14 bases of the junction left unmatched. CDR3: CAISDGGLDRGRSYGYTF. As DNA, the CDR3 is TGTGCCATCAGTGATGGGGGTTTGGACAGGGGGAGAAGCTATGGCTACACCTTC.

The rearrangement joins TRBV5-5 to TRBJ1-1, with a weak D call TRBD1 (5 bases). In germline, CDR1 is SGHKS, CDR2 YYEKEE (reference sequence). V lost 0 bases to trimming and J lost 6 bases, with 9 bases between them. The length of the CDR3 is 13 residues. CDR3 sequence (DNA): TGTGCCAGCAGCTTGGAAGGGGCGCCTGAAGCTTTCTTT. It codes for CASSLEGAPEAFF. Full variable domain (outside the CDR3, taken from reference TRBV5-5 and TRBJ1-1): DAGVTQSPTHLIKTRGQQVTLRCSPISGHKSVSWYQQVLGQGPQFIFQYYEKEERGRGNFPDRFSARQFPNYSSELNVNALLLGDSALYLCASSLEGAPEAFFGQGTRLTVV.

The V call is TRBV19, the J call TRBJ2-6, with 9 bases lining up with TRBD1. This CDR3 is built from 17 residues. Germline V gene data show CDR1 as LNHDA and CDR2 as SQIVND (reference sequence). The V gene end was trimmed by 4 bases and the J gene end by 4 bases; junction bases not matched to a gene: 8. CDR3 amino acids: CASSKNNRGPGANVLTF. For the CDR3, the DNA is TGTGCCAGTAGTAAGAATAACAGGGGGCCAGGGGCCAACGTCCTGACTTTC.

The chain joins TRBV18 to TRBJ2-3, with D perhaps TRBD1 (5 bases). Looked up from germline, CDR1 is KGHSH and CDR2 is LQKENI. Trimming stripped 4 bases from V and 0 bases from J, with 17 bases between. The CDR3 loop spans 17 amino acids. CDR3 amino acids: CASSRPETATSTDTQYF. CDR3 coding DNA: TGTGCCAGCTCACGACCCGAGACAGCCACTAGCACAGATACGCAGTATTTT. The full variable domain, rest sourced from reference TRBV18 and TRBJ2-3, is NAGVMQNPRHLVRRRGQEARLRCSPMKGHSHVYWYRQLPEEGLKFMVYLQKENIIDESGMPKERFSAEFPKEGPSILRIQQVVRGDSAAYFCASSRPETATSTDTQYFGPGTRLTVL.

The V call is TRBV29-1, the J call TRBJ2-7; 7 bases are shared with TRBD1. With V trimmed by 7 bases and J by 2 bases, 8 bases remained unmatched. There are 13 residues in the CDR3. CDR1 SQVTM and CDR2 ANQGSEA come from the germline V gene. This CDR3 is CSATDRDTYEQYF. In DNA, the CDR3 is TGCAGCGCTACCGACAGGGATACCTACGAGCAGTACTTC.

V usage is TRBV27 and J usage is TRBJ2-7; 7 nucleotides match TRBD2. This CDR3 has 13 amino acids. CDR1 is MNHEY, CDR2 SMNVEV, per germline (reference sequence). The V segment lost 8 bases and the J segment 3 bases; nucleotides outside the gene matches: 7. CDR3 region: CASAASGGYEQYF. The CDR3 bases are TGTGCCAGCGCGGCTAGCGGAGGCTACGAGCAGTACTTC.

The J gene is TRBJ1-1, the V gene TRBV7-9; D not resolved. The CDR3 has 13 residues. Deletions cut 1 base from V and 5 bases from J, with 8 bases between. Germline-derived CDR1 and CDR2 are SEHNR and FQNEAQ (reference sequence). Written as DNA, the CDR3 is TGTGCCAGCAGCTTAGTAGAGAGGACTGAAGCTTTCTTT. Translation gives CASSLVERTEAFF.

V is TRBV4-1 and J is TRBJ1-3; 7 bases map to TRBD1. Germline CDR1 reads MGHRA; CDR2 reads YSYEKL. Trimming at V came to 4 bases and at J to 4 bases, leaving 7 bases not matched to a gene. The CDR3 is made up of 15 amino acids. The chain's CDR3 is CASSPEGAIGNTIYF. CDR3 DNA sequence: TGCGCCAGCAGCCCAGAGGGGGCGATAGGAAACACCATATATTTT.

The V call is TRBV6-6, the J call TRBJ1-4, with a tentative D call TRBD1 (5 bases). The germline V and J ends were trimmed by 6 bases and 8 bases, with 16 bases remaining between them. Germline CDR1 reads MNHNY; CDR2 reads SVGAGI (reference sequence). The CDR3 length is 14 residues. The CDR3 spells CASSQRGIGEKLFF. CDR3 sequence (DNA): TGTGCCAGCAGCCAAAGGGGTATCGGGGAAAAACTGTTTTTT.

The V call is TRBV30, the J call TRBJ1-1; D perhaps matches TRBD1 (5 bases). V lost 7 bases, J lost 2 bases, and 8 bases lay in between. Looked up from germline, CDR1 is GTSNPN and CDR2 is SVGIG (reference sequence). The CDR3 sequence is 11 residues long. Written as DNA, the CDR3 is TGTGCCTCTGGGGCCAACACTGAAGCTTTCTTT. It yields the protein CASGANTEAFF.

This clone was recorded once. J is TRBJ1-5 and V is TRBV11-2; 7 nucleotides agree with TRBD1. CDR3 length equals 17 residues. The germline V gene has CDR1 SGHAT and CDR2 FQNNGV. Trimming cost V 5 bases and J 9 bases; bases outside gene matches: 19. In DNA form, the CDR3 reads TGTGCCAGCAGCGCGGCGCCGGGACAGCGTTCAGTCCCGCCCCAGCATTTT. It encodes CASSAAPGQRSVPPQHF.

This clone was recorded a few times. V gene TRBV7-2 combines with J gene TRBJ1-1; no firm D call. The CDR3 is 14 residues long. Germline values: CDR1 SGHTA, CDR2 FQGNSA. The V gene lost 6 bases and the J gene lost 6 bases, with 17 bases spanning the gap. Here the CDR3 DNA reads TGTGCCAGCAGTTACGCTGACGGAGGCGCTGAAGCTTTCTTT. Protein product: CASSYADGGAEAFF.